These 30 T cell receptor beta chains originate from one sample sequenced in a study of CD8+ T cells in alopecia areata. The sequencing template was cDNA reverse transcribed from extracted RNA. The method was immunoSEQ multiplex PCR; TCRdb's version includes in-frame clones alone and lacks a portion of them. The table has over 100,000 clones, around 56% seen once. Regarding treatment: oral pan-JAK inhibitor, 5-10 mg twice daily. Source: CD4+ T cells sorted from blood, taken at week 4, from a patient treated with tofacitinib. The receptors originated from a human donor with alopecia areata.

This rearrangement joins TRBV6-5 to TRBJ1-4; no reliable D call. The CDR3 covers 14 residues. The ends were cut back, 4 bases at V and 1 base at J, with 7 bases in the middle. Germline assignment: CDR1 MNHEY and CDR2 SVGAGI. CDR3 loop: CASSSTLTNEKLFF. In DNA, the CDR3 is TGTGCCAGCAGTTCTACGCTAACTAATGAAAAACTGTTTTTT.

The chain is built from TRBV25-1 and TRBJ1-2; no clear D. The CDR3 contains 14 residues. Germline-derived CDR1 and CDR2 are MGHDK and SYGVNS. Trimming stripped 3 bases from V and 2 bases from J, with 10 bases between. For the CDR3, the DNA is TGTGCCAGCAGTGACAGATACTCCAACTATGGCTACACCTTC. Protein product: CASSDRYSNYGYTF.

This clone was seen a handful of times. The chain couples TRBV29-1 to TRBJ2-5, with 7 positions matching TRBD1. The germline V gene has CDR1 SQVTM and CDR2 ANQGSEA. The CDR3 extends over 12 amino acids. Losses at the gene ends were 4 bases for V and 1 base for J; bases not matched to a gene: 0. The CDR3 nucleotides read TGCAGCGTTGGACAGGGCCAAGAGACCCAGTACTTC. This sequence encodes CSVGQGQETQYF.

In nucleotides, the CDR3 is TGTGCCTCGCAGCGGGACACTGAAGCTTTCTTT. Encoded protein: CASQRDTEAFF. The chain uses TRBV30 and TRBJ1-1; D is unclear. Germline V CDR1 and CDR2: GTSNPN, SVGIG (reference sequence). The CDR3 spans 11 residues. V gave up 7 bases and J gave up 3 bases, with 9 bases separating them.

The genes are TRBV9 and TRBJ2-6, with a weak D call TRBD1 (5 bases). The CDR3 is 17 residues long. CDR1 SGDLS and CDR2 YYNGEE come from the germline V gene. The germline V and J ends were trimmed by 3 bases and 0 bases, with 13 bases remaining between them. The CDR3 nucleotides are TGTGCCAGCAGCGCCGGACACCTAAGCTCTGGGGCCAACGTCCTGACTTTC. The encoded protein is CASSAGHLSSGANVLTF.

Only one count was recorded for this clone. The junction and the germline gene differ at one end; a read error may be behind it. The V call is TRBV2, the J call TRBJ1-4; no clear D gene. Germline V lookup: CDR1 SNHLY, CDR2 FYNNEI. The CDR3 has 11 amino acids. The CDR3 here is CASREGEKLFF. The DNA for the CDR3 is TGTGCCAGCAGGGAAGGTGAAAAACTGTTTTTT.

The V call is TRBV29-1, the J call TRBJ2-3; D gene ambiguous. V was cut by 3 bases and J by 6 bases, with 7 bases left in between. The CDR3 is 11 residues long. Germline V gives CDR1 SQVTM, CDR2 ANQGSEA. In DNA, the CDR3 is TGCAGCGTTGATAACTGGGATACGCAGTATTTT. This gives the protein CSVDNWDTQYF.

This chain connects TRBV27 to TRBJ2-3; unclear D gene. The V and J ends lost 5 bases and 0 bases respectively, with 12 bases between them. Germline V CDR1 and CDR2: MNHEY, SMNVEV (reference sequence). There are 15 residues in the CDR3. DNA for the CDR3: TGTGCCAGCAGTCCCCGACGGCGTAGCACAGATACGCAGTATTTT. It translates to CASSPRRRSTDTQYF.

V usage is TRBV11-2 and J usage is TRBJ1-2; 10 nucleotides agree with TRBD1. J gave up 4 bases and V 5 bases, and 4 bases lay outside the gene matches. In germline, CDR1 is SGHAT, CDR2 FQNNGV. This CDR3 region has 14 residues. The CDR3 region is CASSTTGGVYGYTF. The CDR3 nucleotides are TGTGCCAGCAGCACGACAGGGGGCGTCTATGGCTACACCTTC.

The chain couples TRBV5-1 to TRBJ2-1; no reliable D call. With 4 bases removed from V and 6 bases from J, the gap between germline ends came to 20 bases. CDR3 length: 16 residues. Germline V gene lookup returns CDR1 SGHRS and CDR2 YFSETQ. The CDR3 reads CASSPVFGTLRNEQFF. The CDR3 coding sequence is TGCGCCAGCAGCCCGGTGTTTGGAACCCTCCGCAATGAGCAGTTCTTC.

CDR3 residues: CASSRSDSSSYEQYF. The CDR3 DNA is TGTGCCAGTAGCCGATCGGACTCGAGCTCCTACGAGCAGTACTTC. J is TRBJ2-7 and V is TRBV19, with a possible D match to TRBD2 (5 bases). The length of the CDR3 is 15 residues. Germline CDR1 is LNHDA and CDR2 is SQIVND (reference sequence). V gave up 6 bases and J gave up 0 bases, with 15 bases separating them.

The chain combines TRBV11-2 with TRBJ1-2; TRBD1 might be the D (5 bases). V gave up 4 bases and J gave up 4 bases, with 13 bases separating them. CDR1 is SGHAT and CDR2 is FQNNGV in the germline V gene. The CDR3 has 14 residues. In nucleotides, the CDR3 is TGTGCCAGCAGCTCCACTCAGGGCAGCTATGGCTACACCTTC. It translates to CASSSTQGSYGYTF. The full variable domain, its missing parts supplied by reference TRBV11-2 and TRBJ1-2, is EAGVAQSPRYKIIEKRQSVAFWCNPISGHATLYWYQQILGQGPKLLIQFQNNGVVDDSQLPKDRFSAERLKGVDSTLKIQPAKLEDSAVYLCASSSTQGSYGYTFGSGTRLTVV.

This clone was observed once. This chain joins TRBV5-4 and TRBJ1-1; D is possibly TRBD1 (6 bases). The length of the CDR3 is 15 residues. V was shortened by 9 bases and J by 5 bases, with 23 bases between the two germline ends. CDR1 SGHNT and CDR2 YYREEE come from the germline V gene (reference sequence). For the CDR3, the DNA is TGTGCCATCCACGGGGGGCGCCAGGGTCGGACTGAAGCTTTCTTT. This sequence encodes CAIHGGRQGRTEAFF.

The rearrangement links TRBV7-9 to TRBJ1-6, with D possibly TRBD1 on 5 matching bases. With 5 bases removed from V and 9 bases from J, the gap between germline ends came to 23 bases. The germline V gene has CDR1 SEHNR and CDR2 FQNEAQ (reference sequence). The CDR3 extends over 17 amino acids. As DNA, the CDR3 is TGTGCCAGCAGCCCAGGGACGGGTCCTTATATGGGTTCACCCCTCCACTTT. It specifies CASSPGTGPYMGSPLHF.

This clone was seen just once. The chain links TRBV6-5 to TRBJ1-6, with TRBD1 identical over 7 bases. Germline V gene sequence: CDR1 MNHEY, CDR2 SVGAGI. CDR3 length: 14 residues. The V and J ends lost 7 bases and 6 bases, in that order; junction bases with no gene match: 6. The CDR3 coding sequence is TGTGCCAGCAAGCCGACAGGGATTAATTCACCCCTCCACTTT. Its protein product is CASKPTGINSPLHF.

The V and J genes are TRBV4-1 and TRBJ2-5; D tentatively fits TRBD1 or TRBD2 (5 bases each). This CDR3 has 17 residues. Trimming pared 0 bases from V and 1 base from J, leaving 15 bases between. Germline-derived CDR1 and CDR2 are MGHRA and YSYEKL. CDR3 in DNA: TGCGCCAGCAGCCAAGAAGGGACCACCTTCCGCCAAGAGACCCAGTACTTC. Translation gives CASSQEGTTFRQETQYF.

The CDR3 DNA is TGTGCCTGGACCTACAGCTCTGGGGCCAACGTCCTGACTTTC. It specifies CAWTYSSGANVLTF. V is TRBV30 and J is TRBJ2-6; D is unclear. This CDR3 is built from 14 residues. From germline, CDR1 is GTSNPN and CDR2 SVGIG (reference sequence). The ends were cut back, 4 bases at V and 0 bases at J, with 7 bases in the middle.

The V call is TRBV30, the J call TRBJ1-2, with TRBD1 matching 7 bases. This CDR3 has 15 amino acids. From germline, CDR1 is GTSNPN and CDR2 SVGIG (reference sequence). After removal of 5 bases from V and 2 bases from J, the junction contained 11 bases not matched to a gene. The chain's CDR3 is CAWSSFRDSNYGYTF. CDR3 DNA sequence: TGTGCCTGGTCCTCCTTCCGGGACAGCAACTATGGCTACACCTTC.

This chain connects TRBV10-2 to TRBJ1-2, with a tentative D call TRBD1 (6 bases). Trimming took 2 bases from V and 5 from J, leaving 9 bases between them. The CDR3 runs to 13 residues. Germline V CDR1 and CDR2: WSHSY, SAAADI. For the CDR3, the DNA is TGCGCCAGCAGTGAGGGGACAAGTTATGGCTACACCTTC. This codes for CASSEGTSYGYTF.

The rearrangement links TRBV9 to TRBJ1-2; possible D gene TRBD1, 6 bases. V was cut by 4 bases and J by 4 bases, with 11 bases left in between. This CDR3 region has 13 residues. Germline lookup yields CDR1 SGDLS and CDR2 YYNGEE. CDR3 residues: CASSPRGAYGYTF. The CDR3 DNA reads TGTGCCAGCAGCCCACGGGGGGCCTATGGCTACACCTTC.

The CDR3 spells CASSPQLLYGYTF. The CDR3 DNA is TGTGCCAGCAGTCCACAGTTACTCTATGGCTACACCTTC. The chain employs TRBV6-6 and TRBJ1-2, with D hard to call. The CDR3 spans 13 residues. Germline CDR1 MNHNY, CDR2 SVGAGI (reference sequence). V lost 5 bases and J 4 bases, leaving 11 bases between the germline ends.

CDR3 in DNA: TGCGCCAGCAGCTTGGCCGACGGCCGGGAACTGTTTTTT. Amino acids: CASSLADGRELFF. J is TRBJ1-4 and V is TRBV5-1, with unresolved D. The length of the CDR3 is 13 residues. V was cut by 0 bases and J by 12 bases, with 12 bases left in between. Germline V gene data show CDR1 as SGHRS and CDR2 as YFSETQ.

The chain links TRBV7-9 to TRBJ1-2, with D hard to call. This CDR3 comprises 12 residues. CDR1 and CDR2 (germline): SEHNR, FQNEAQ (reference sequence). Trimming shortened V by 1 base and J by 1 base, and 1 base separated the two germline ends. The CDR3 sequence is CASSLDNYGYTF. The CDR3 bases are TGTGCCAGCAGCTTAGATAACTATGGCTACACCTTC.

V is TRBV29-1 and J is TRBJ2-3; no reliable D call. The CDR3 has 14 residues. Deletions cut 6 bases from V and 3 bases from J, with 16 bases between. Germline CDR1 reads SQVTM; CDR2 reads ANQGSEA. The CDR3 DNA reads TGCAGCGTCGCCGGAAGGTTGAGGACAGATACGCAGTATTTT. It translates to CSVAGRLRTDTQYF.

The CDR3 region is CASSSNIAGSSYEQYF. The CDR3 region has the DNA TGTGCCAGCAGTTCCAACATAGCGGGCAGCTCCTACGAGCAGTACTTC. The chain joins TRBV27 to TRBJ2-7; the match to TRBD2 covers 7 bases. The CDR3 spans 16 residues. V lost 4 bases and J lost 0; bases outside the gene matches: 9. Per germline, CDR1 MNHEY and CDR2 SMNVEV (reference sequence).

The rearrangement joins TRBV6-5 to TRBJ1-2; D might be TRBD1 (6 bases). Germline V gene data show CDR1 as MNHEY and CDR2 as SVGAGI. There are 13 residues in the CDR3. Trimming removed 6 bases from V and 3 bases from J, with 11 bases in between. The CDR3 DNA follows: TGTGCCAGCAGCCCGGGGGCCGACTATGGCTACACCTTC. It encodes CASSPGADYGYTF.

The gene calls are TRBV7-9 and TRBJ2-5; possibly TRBD2 for D (6 bases). This CDR3 contains 17 residues. CDR1 SEHNR and CDR2 FQNEAQ come from the germline V gene (reference sequence). V lost 1 base and J 1 base, leaving 16 bases between the germline ends. The DNA of the CDR3 is TGTGCCAGCAGCTTAGGTATGGGGGGATACCTCCAAGAGACCCAGTACTTC. This gives the protein CASSLGMGGYLQETQYF.

The chain links TRBV5-1 to TRBJ2-5, with D perhaps matching TRBD1 (9 bases). V dropped 4 bases and J dropped 4 bases, with 20 bases sitting between them. This CDR3 contains 16 residues. CDR1 SGHRS and CDR2 YFSETQ come from the germline V gene. The CDR3, as DNA: TGCGCCAGCAGCCCTTCGGGGGGGACAGGGAGAGAGACCCAGTACTTC. Its protein product is CASSPSGGTGRETQYF.

The chain links TRBV15 to TRBJ1-4, with D unclear. The CDR3 length is 11 residues. V was trimmed by 3 bases and J by 7 bases, leaving 3 bases between them. CDR1 is LNHNV, CDR2 YYDKDF, per germline (reference sequence). CDR3 coding DNA: TGTGCCACCAGCAGGGGTGAAAAACTGTTTTTT. It codes for CATSRGEKLFF. Full variable domain (rest looked up from reference TRBV15 and TRBJ1-4): DAMVIQNPRYQVTQFGKPVTLSCSQTLNHNVMYWYQQKSSQAPKLLFHYYDKDFNNEADTPDNFQSRRPNTSFCFLDIRSPGLGDTAMYLCATSRGEKLFFGSGTQLSVL.

CDR3 bases: TGTGCCTGGAGTGTCAAAGCGGGTCCCCGTGGTGAGCAGTTCTTC. This gives the protein CAWSVKAGPRGEQFF. This rearrangement joins TRBV30 to TRBJ2-1, with a possible D match to TRBD2 (6 bases). The CDR3 is 15 residues long. Germline lookup yields CDR1 GTSNPN and CDR2 SVGIG (reference sequence). V was cut by 0 bases and J by 9 bases, with 18 bases left in between.